These 30 T cell receptor beta chains were all obtained from the same sample, sequenced in a study of T cell repertoires in cytomegalovirus infection. TCRdb analysed the reads with MiXCR anew, one entry per CDR3 protein. The sample contains roughly 60,000 distinct CDR3 sequences, roughly 34% of which appear only once. Their recognized antigens are unknown. The specimen sequenced was PBMCs, sequenced either directly or after in vitro stimulation (not recorded which). The receptor source for this set is a human donor in good health (CMV status not recorded). Some clones in this sample may be carry-over from other donors' samples.

This rearrangement joins TRBV20-1 to TRBJ2-1; TRBD2 matches 14 bases. The CDR3 covers 16 residues. Per germline, CDR1 DFQATT and CDR2 SNEGSKA (reference sequence). Germline trimming cut 4 bases from V and 8 bases from J; bases unmatched to any gene: 10. The CDR3 bases are TGCAGTGCTATCCGACTAGCGGGGGGGCCGGCGGATGAGCAGTTCTTC. Its translation: CSAIRLAGGPADEQFF.

Only a few counts were recorded for this clonotype. The gene calls are TRBV11-2 and TRBJ2-1; possibly TRBD2 for D (6 bases). The CDR3 runs to 19 residues. V lost 3 bases, J lost 3 bases, and 24 bases lay in between. CDR1 is SGHAT, CDR2 FQNNGV, per germline. In DNA, the CDR3 is TGTGCCAGCAGCTTTTGGGGTAGCGGAGGCCCGAGGGGCTACAATGAGCAGTTCTTC. Its translation: CASSFWGSGGPRGYNEQFF.

V usage is TRBV10-3 and J usage is TRBJ2-3; D not certain. CDR3 length equals 12 residues. Germline values: CDR1 ENHRY, CDR2 SYGVKD. Trimming cost V 4 bases and J 6 bases, with 8 bases left between them. The CDR3 spells CAISVKWDTQYF. The CDR3 DNA is TGTGCCATCAGTGTAAAATGGGATACGCAGTATTTT.

There are many counts of this clonotype. The rearrangement uses TRBV11-2 and TRBJ1-4, with 9 bases fitting TRBD1. The ends lost 4 bases at V and 8 bases at J; junction bases unmatched: 5. This CDR3 spans 14 amino acids. Germline V CDR1 and CDR2: SGHAT, FQNNGV. The CDR3 DNA is TGTGCCAGCAGCTCGGGACAGGGAGGCGAAAAACTGTTTTTT. Its translation: CASSSGQGGEKLFF.

Here the CDR3 reads CASSSYRAGEKLFF. The CDR3 region has the DNA TGTGCCAGCAGTTCGTACAGGGCGGGAGAAAAACTGTTTTTT. The chain carries TRBV12-3 or TRBV12-4 and TRBJ1-4; tentatively, D is TRBD1 (6 bases). Trimming removed 4 bases at V and 8 bases at J, with 14 bases between. CDR3 size: 14 residues.

V gene TRBV6-1 combines with J gene TRBJ2-5; 10 nucleotides align to TRBD2. V lost 6 bases, J lost 2 bases, and 9 bases stayed unmatched. Per the germline V gene, CDR1 is MNHNS and CDR2 is SASEGT. The CDR3 has 16 amino acids. In nucleotides, the CDR3 is TGTGCCAGCAGAAACGGACTAGCGGACTATCAAGAGACCCAGTACTTC. Encoded protein: CASRNGLADYQETQYF.

CDR3 in amino acids: CASSLRTGKGTGELFF. The CDR3 coding sequence is TGTGCCAGCAGCTTAAGGACGGGCAAGGGCACCGGGGAGCTGTTTTTT. This chain connects TRBV7-8 to TRBJ2-2; D gene ambiguous. This CDR3 region has 16 residues. V lost 2 bases and J lost 4, with 14 bases in between. Germline V lookup: CDR1 SGHVS, CDR2 FQNEAQ. The full variable domain, with the rest looked up from reference TRBV7-8 and TRBJ2-2, is GAGVSQSPRYKVAKRGQDVALRCDPISGHVSLFWYQQALGQGPEFLTYFQNEAQLDKSGLPSDRFFAERPEGSVSTLKIQRTQQEDSAVYLCASSLRTGKGTGELFFGEGSRLTVL.

J is TRBJ2-7 and V is TRBV5-6; TRBD1 matches 8 bases. Trimming cost V 5 bases and J 1 base; bases outside gene matches: 8. This CDR3 has 15 residues. CDR1 is SGHDT and CDR2 is YYEEEE in the germline V gene. The CDR3 DNA reads TGTGCCAGCAGGTGGGGCAGGGGGCGTTCCTACGAGCAGTACTTC. Its protein is CASRWGRGRSYEQYF.

The chain joins TRBV12-3 or TRBV12-4 to TRBJ1-5, with no clear D. V was pared by 1 base and J by 6 bases, with 13 bases between. The CDR3 is 15 amino acids. The CDR3 coding sequence is TGTGCCAGCAGTTTAGTGTTGGGTGCGGGTCAGCCCCAGCATTTT. Protein sequence: CASSLVLGAGQPQHF.

This clonotype was detected only a few times. The V gene is TRBV2, the J gene TRBJ2-1; the D is unclear. The CDR3 covers 12 residues. Trimming left V 1 base short and J 6 bases short, with 4 bases between. The germline CDR1 and CDR2 sequences are SNHLY and FYNNEI. CDR3 nucleotide sequence: TGTGCCAGCAGTGAAGGGGCCAATGAGCAGTTCTTC. This codes for CASSEGANEQFF.

This clonotype was counted between two and nine times. The J gene is TRBJ1-5, the V gene TRBV24-1; 8 bases agree with TRBD1. CDR3 length: 18 residues. Germline V gene lookup returns CDR1 KGHDR and CDR2 SFDVKD. The trim removed 4 bases at V and 0 bases at J, leaving 10 bases unmatched. The CDR3 coding sequence is TGTGCCACCAGTGACTCTGGACAGGGACAATATAGCAATCAGCCCCAGCATTTT. Translating it yields CATSDSGQGQYSNQPQHF.

This clonotype was counted between two and nine times. V is TRBV11-2 and J is TRBJ1-2; 9 bases fit TRBD1. Per germline, CDR1 SGHAT and CDR2 FQNNGV. V shed 4 bases, J shed 3 bases, and the junction held 6 bases outside the gene matches. CDR3 length: 15 amino acids. CDR3 in amino acids: CASSSSWDRDYGYTF. In nucleotides, the CDR3 is TGTGCCAGCAGCTCATCCTGGGACAGGGACTATGGCTACACCTTC.

The chain links TRBV7-9 to TRBJ2-1; 9 bases agree with TRBD2. The V gene end was trimmed by 2 bases and the J gene end by 5 bases; junction bases not matched to a gene: 7. Germline lookup yields CDR1 SEHNR and CDR2 FQNEAQ (reference sequence). This CDR3 has 16 amino acids. CDR3 amino acids: CASSLSLAGAHNEQFF. CDR3 in DNA: TGTGCCAGCAGCTTAAGTTTAGCGGGGGCCCACAATGAGCAGTTCTTC.

The chain recombines TRBV5-4 with TRBJ1-1; possible D gene TRBD1, 5 bases. Looked up from germline, CDR1 is SGHNT and CDR2 is YYREEE (reference sequence). The length of the CDR3 is 14 residues. Trimming cost V 0 bases and J 5 bases, with 11 bases left between them. Written as DNA, the CDR3 is TGTGCCAGCAGCTTGGCCGCGGGGGGGACTGAAGCTTTCTTT. Residues: CASSLAAGGTEAFF.

This clonotype has a handful of counts. V and J are TRBV7-9 and TRBJ2-1; weak D call: TRBD2 (6 bases). Germline loops: CDR1 SEHNR, CDR2 FQNEAQ (reference sequence). The CDR3 totals 14 residues. The V gene lost 6 bases and the J gene lost 3 bases, with 12 bases spanning the gap. In DNA form, the CDR3 reads TGTGCCAGCAGTCTAATGCGGGACTACAATGAGCAGTTCTTC. It translates to CASSLMRDYNEQFF.

The V and J genes are TRBV28 and TRBJ1-1; D is unresolved. The CDR3 consists of 15 residues. V was clipped by 7 bases and J by 1 base, with 16 bases between them. Germline V lookup: CDR1 MDHEN, CDR2 SYDVKM. The DNA for the CDR3 is TGTGCCAGCACCACGGCGTACAACTCGAACACTGAAGCTTTCTTT. This sequence encodes CASTTAYNSNTEAFF. The whole variable domain, remainder taken from reference TRBV28 and TRBJ1-1, is DVKVTQSSRYLVKRTGEKVFLECVQDMDHENMFWYRQDPGLGLRLIYFSYDVKMKEKGDIPEGYSVSREKKERFSLILESASTNQTSMYLCASTTAYNSNTEAFFGQGTRLTVV.

This clonotype was seen once. The chain uses TRBV20-1 and TRBJ2-1, with D perhaps TRBD2 (5 bases). V gave up 3 bases and J gave up 0 bases, with 15 bases separating them. Per the germline V gene, CDR1 is DFQATT and CDR2 is SNEGSKA (reference sequence). The CDR3 has 16 amino acids. CDR3 sequence: CSASPFSASSYNEQFF. The CDR3 DNA sequence: TGCAGTGCTAGCCCCTTTAGCGCCAGCTCCTACAATGAGCAGTTCTTC.

The gene calls are TRBV20-1 and TRBJ2-3; D might be TRBD2 (5 bases). The CDR3 is 15 residues long. Trimming pared 3 bases from V and 6 bases from J, leaving 19 bases between. Per germline, CDR1 DFQATT and CDR2 SNEGSKA (reference sequence). CDR3 nucleotide sequence: TGCAGTGCTAGGGACTTCGATTCGAGTAGGGATACGCAGTATTTT. It is translated as CSARDFDSSRDTQYF.

This clonotype has only a few counts. The chain uses TRBV7-2 and TRBJ1-2; D remains unclear. The CDR3 loop spans 14 amino acids. The germline V gene encodes CDR1 SGHTA and CDR2 FQGNSA. The ends were cut back, 5 bases at V and 4 bases at J, with 14 bases in the middle. CDR3 coding DNA: TGTGCCAGCAGCCCCCGACGAGCTTTCTATGGCTACACCTTC. Translation: CASSPRRAFYGYTF.

In its sample, this clonotype was seen once. The rearrangement links TRBV20-1 to TRBJ2-5; D tentatively fits TRBD1 or TRBD2 (7 bases each). Germline V gives CDR1 DFQATT, CDR2 SNEGSKA (reference sequence). CDR3 length: 16 amino acids. V shed 5 bases and J shed 5 bases, with 24 bases lying between them. The CDR3 loop is CSAGPGGQSSWETQYF. The CDR3 coding sequence is TGCAGTGCTGGACCGGGGGGACAGTCTTCTTGGGAGACCCAGTACTTC.

A few counts support this clonotype. V is TRBV7-6 and J is TRBJ2-5; TRBD2 aligns across 13 bases. With 5 bases clipped from V and 4 bases from J, the junction kept 7 bases outside the gene matches. CDR3 length equals 16 residues. The germline CDR1 and CDR2 sequences are SGHVS and FNYEAQ. The CDR3 is CASSPRLAGGRETQYF. The CDR3 nucleotides read TGTGCCAGCAGCCCACGACTAGCGGGAGGTAGAGAGACCCAGTACTTC.

The chain links TRBV5-5 to TRBJ2-3; 8 bases are a match to TRBD1. CDR1 is SGHKS and CDR2 is YYEKEE in the germline V gene (reference sequence). This CDR3 is 15 amino acids long. Germline trimming cut 4 bases from V and 3 bases from J; bases unmatched to any gene: 7. For the CDR3, the DNA is TGTGCCAGCAGCCCACGCAGGGGGCCGACAGATACGCAGTATTTT. This codes for CASSPRRGPTDTQYF. The complete variable domain, with remaining parts taken from reference TRBV5-5 and TRBJ2-3, reads DAGVTQSPTHLIKTRGQQVTLRCSPISGHKSVSWYQQVLGQGPQFIFQYYEKEERGRGNFPDRFSARQFPNYSSELNVNALLLGDSALYLCASSPRRGPTDTQYFGPGTRLTVL.

As for this clonotype: This may be a read error, as it is one base from a much larger clone. The rearrangement links TRBV10-3 to TRBJ1-1; D possibly corresponds to TRBD1 (6 bases). Germline values: CDR1 ENHRY, CDR2 SYGVKD. The CDR3 runs 16 residues. The CDR3 coding sequence is TGTGCCATCAGTGAGACCCCAGGGGATCGGAACACTGCAGCTTTCTTT. Protein sequence: CAISETPGDRNTAAFF.

The J gene is TRBJ2-3, the V gene TRBV12-3 or TRBV12-4; D possibly uses TRBD1 or TRBD2 (6 bases each). The CDR3 runs 14 residues. The V and J ends lost 5 bases and 4 bases respectively, with 13 bases between them. The CDR3 DNA reads as TGTGCCAGCAGTCGACTAGGGGGACCAGATACGCAGTATTTT. It yields the protein CASSRLGGPDTQYF.

As DNA, the CDR3 is TGTGCCAGCAGCGCCTATCCAGATACGCAGTATTTT. Its protein product is CASSAYPDTQYF. The chain carries TRBV9 and TRBJ2-3; D ambiguous. V lost 3 bases and J 4 bases, leaving 6 bases between the germline ends. The germline gives CDR1 SGDLS, CDR2 YYNGEE. CDR3 length equals 12 residues.

The rearrangement uses TRBV9 and TRBJ2-7; unclear D gene. Germline loops: CDR1 SGDLS, CDR2 YYNGEE. This CDR3 has 10 amino acids. V was pared by 6 bases and J by 9 bases, with 10 bases between. CDR3 amino acids: CASTRGVQYF. In DNA, the CDR3 is TGTGCCAGCACCCGCGGCGTGCAGTACTTC.

The CDR3 DNA reads TGTGCCAGCCTAAGGACTAGCACAGATACGCAGTATTTT. It encodes CASLRTSTDTQYF. The chain links TRBV5-5 to TRBJ2-3; weak D call: TRBD2 (5 bases). The CDR3 runs 13 residues. V lost 7 bases and J lost 0, with 9 bases in between. Germline CDR1 SGHKS, CDR2 YYEKEE (reference sequence).

This clonotype was seen ten or more times. This chain uses TRBV18 with TRBJ2-1; 7 nucleotides match TRBD1. The CDR3 has 15 residues. V shed 2 bases, J shed 4 bases, and the junction held 5 bases outside the gene matches. Germline assignment: CDR1 KGHSH and CDR2 LQKENI. CDR3 sequence: CASSPRTGDYNEQFF. DNA of the CDR3: TGTGCCAGCTCACCAAGGACAGGAGATTACAATGAGCAGTTCTTC. The full variable domain, completed using reference TRBV18 and TRBJ2-1, is NAGVMQNPRHLVRRRGQEARLRCSPMKGHSHVYWYRQLPEEGLKFMVYLQKENIIDESGMPKERFSAEFPKEGPSILRIQQVVRGDSAAYFCASSPRTGDYNEQFFGPGTRLTVL.

This clonotype appeared many times. The J gene is TRBJ1-2, the V gene TRBV5-1, with 7 bases lining up with TRBD1. V lost 4 bases and J lost 4; bases outside the gene matches: 7. The CDR3 runs to 14 residues. In germline, CDR1 is SGHRS, CDR2 YFSETQ. CDR3 amino acids: CASSPGQDFYGYTF. DNA for the CDR3: TGCGCCAGCAGCCCAGGACAGGACTTCTATGGCTACACCTTC.

The V call is TRBV5-4, the J call TRBJ2-5, with 8 nucleotides matching TRBD2. The CDR3 is 13 amino acids. After removal of 9 bases from V and 5 bases from J, the junction contained 9 bases not matched to a gene. From germline, CDR1 is SGHNT and CDR2 YYREEE (reference sequence). The CDR3 loop reads CANSAGAGETQYF. In DNA form, the CDR3 reads TGTGCCAATTCAGCGGGGGCCGGGGAGACCCAGTACTTC.